This T cell receptor beta chain came from a study of T cells in Graves' hyperthyroidism and ophthalmopathy. Turning to this clonotype: A much larger clonotype is one base distant, so this may be a read error.

Authors of the study amplified TCR beta CDR3 regions from RNA transcripts. Carried out on the TCR CDR3, a first-round RT-PCR used the HTBI primer set. A single record per CDR3 protein comes from TCRdb applying MiXCR to the multiplex PCR reads. There are fewer than 200,000 distinct CDR3 sequences in the sample; over 15% occur only once, and roughly 30% lies in the top ten. In patients aged 18 to 65, hyperthyroidism was newly diagnosed, with duration under 2 months. Fresh 10 ml peripheral blood yielded PBMCs. The V gene end was trimmed by 0 bases and the J gene end by 0 bases; junction bases not matched to a gene: 6. CDR3 length equals 17 residues.

Sequencing used blood. V gene TRBV12-3 or TRBV12-4 combines with J gene TRBJ2-5; 8 bases map to TRBD2. The receptor's source is a woman aged 45-65 years with Graves' hyperthyroidism. The CDR3 loop reads CASSLAVLAGDQETQYF. The CDR3 DNA is TGTGCCAGCAGTTTAGCAGTGCTAGCGGGCGACCAAGAGACCCAGTACTTC.